The 13 T cell receptor beta chains listed next were all sequenced from one sample in a study of shared clonotypes between healthy human individuals. This table comes from immunoSEQ multiplex PCR, and its TCRdb copy is limited to in-frame clones, with some not included. The table has roughly 890,000 clones, 92% seen once. Positively selected for CCR7, the CD45RO-negative cells used as naive CD8 cells excluded terminally differentiated effector memory CD45RA+ cells. Sequencing used naive CD8+ T cells sorted from blood. The receptors stem from a young man in good health.

V is TRBV20-1 and J is TRBJ2-4; TRBD1 matches at 7 bases. The CDR3 length is 10 residues. Germline trimming cut 6 bases from V and 11 bases from J; bases unmatched to any gene: 4. From germline, CDR1 is DFQATT and CDR2 SNEGSKA (reference sequence). The chain's CDR3 is CSAPGGVQYF. The CDR3 bases are TGCAGTGCCCCAGGGGGTGTTCAGTACTTC.

This rearrangement joins TRBV27 to TRBJ2-7; 8 nucleotides line up with TRBD1. The CDR3 totals 15 residues. The germline gives CDR1 MNHEY, CDR2 SMNVEV (reference sequence). V shed 5 bases, J shed 4 bases, and the junction held 10 bases outside the gene matches. CDR3 amino acids: CASSPGTGTVYEQYF. CDR3 sequence (DNA): TGTGCCAGCAGTCCGGGGACAGGAACAGTTTACGAGCAGTACTTC.

This chain links TRBV10-3 with TRBJ2-5; TRBD1 matches at 7 bases. Looked up from germline, CDR1 is ENHRY and CDR2 is SYGVKD. This CDR3 spans 13 amino acids. V lost 3 bases and J lost 9; bases outside the gene matches: 7. In DNA, the CDR3 is TGTGCCATCAGTGACCGACAGGGCAAGGCCCAGTACTTC. Its translation is CAISDRQGKAQYF.

This chain joins TRBV7-3 and TRBJ2-3, with D perhaps TRBD2 (7 bases). The CDR3 runs 14 residues. V lost 5 bases and J 4 bases, leaving 13 bases between the germline ends. The germline CDR1 and CDR2 sequences are SGHTA and FQGTGA. The CDR3 reads CASSPQGGADTQYF. CDR3 sequence (DNA): TGTGCCAGCAGCCCCCAAGGGGGGGCAGATACGCAGTATTTT.

The rearrangement links TRBV7-3 to TRBJ2-6; TRBD1 matches 8 bases. V shed 2 bases and J 0 bases; nucleotides not matched to a gene: 15. The CDR3 loop spans 21 amino acids. Germline assignment: CDR1 SGHTA and CDR2 FQGTGA. The CDR3 loop reads CASSLHPTGVSSLSGANVLTF. In DNA form, the CDR3 reads TGTGCCAGCAGCTTACACCCGACAGGGGTTTCTTCTCTCTCTGGGGCCAACGTCCTGACTTTC.

The chain couples TRBV5-4 to TRBJ1-5; D gene uncertain. The CDR3 consists of 13 residues. V lost 0 bases and J 1 base, leaving 2 bases between the germline ends. Per the germline V gene, CDR1 is SGHNT and CDR2 is YYREEE (reference sequence). The CDR3 DNA is TGTGCCAGCAGCTTGGACAGCAATCAGCCCCAGCATTTT. Amino acid sequence: CASSLDSNQPQHF.

This clone has a single count. A far larger clone is just one base off, so this is likely a read error. The chain employs TRBV6-4 and TRBJ2-3; TRBD2 aligns across 8 bases. There are 15 residues in the CDR3. V lost 3 bases and J lost 0; bases outside the gene matches: 2. Germline CDR1 and CDR2: MRHNA and SNTAGT. CDR3 protein: CASSESSGSTDTQYF. CDR3 sequence (DNA): TGTGCCAGCAGTGAGTCTAGCGGGAGCACAGATACGCAGTATTTT.

The J gene is TRBJ2-7, the V gene TRBV19; 7 bases line up with TRBD1. With V trimmed by 3 bases and J by 3 bases, 5 bases remained unmatched. Per germline, CDR1 LNHDA and CDR2 SQIVND (reference sequence). This CDR3 has 14 residues. The DNA for the CDR3 is TGTGCCAGTAGTATTCCGGGACAGAACTACGAGCAGTACTTC. Its protein is CASSIPGQNYEQYF.

J is TRBJ2-7 and V is TRBV9, with a possible D match to TRBD2 (5 bases). The V gene lost 0 bases and the J gene lost 5 bases, with 15 bases spanning the gap. This CDR3 is built from 15 residues. Germline V gene data show CDR1 as SGDLS and CDR2 as YYNGEE. The CDR3 loop is CASSVGVMASNEQYF. CDR3 in DNA: TGTGCCAGCAGCGTAGGCGTTATGGCTAGCAACGAGCAGTACTTC.

The V gene is TRBV5-6, the J gene TRBJ2-7; 10 bases are a match to TRBD1. With 0 bases clipped from V and 2 bases from J, the junction kept 2 bases outside the gene matches. This CDR3 comprises 15 residues. Per germline, CDR1 SGHDT and CDR2 YYEEEE. The CDR3 spells CASSLDGQGAYEQYF. The CDR3 DNA reads as TGTGCCAGCAGCTTGGACGGACAGGGGGCCTACGAGCAGTACTTC.

The chain links TRBV25-1 to TRBJ1-2; tentatively, D is TRBD1 (6 bases). Trimming pared 9 bases from V and 8 bases from J, leaving 16 bases between. Germline V gives CDR1 MGHDK, CDR2 SYGVNS. This CDR3 is built from 12 residues. CDR3: CASSFGGSGYTF. DNA of the CDR3: TGTGCCAGTTCCTTTGGGGGCTCCGGCTACACCTTC.

V is TRBV5-5 and J is TRBJ2-5; D not certain. CDR1 is SGHKS, CDR2 YYEKEE, per germline (reference sequence). The CDR3 covers 14 residues. The ends were cut back, 4 bases at V and 1 base at J, with 11 bases in the middle. The CDR3 protein is CASSPPRSQETQYF. Here the CDR3 DNA reads TGTGCCAGCAGCCCCCCGCGATCCCAAGAGACCCAGTACTTC.

This chain uses TRBV27 with TRBJ2-7; D perhaps matches TRBD1 (6 bases). V lost 2 bases and J lost 5, with 16 bases in between. The CDR3 sequence is 15 residues long. The germline CDR1 and CDR2 sequences are MNHEY and SMNVEV (reference sequence). The CDR3 loop is CASSLEASGQDEQYF. The CDR3 nucleotides are TGTGCCAGCAGTTTAGAGGCGTCGGGACAAGACGAGCAGTACTTC.